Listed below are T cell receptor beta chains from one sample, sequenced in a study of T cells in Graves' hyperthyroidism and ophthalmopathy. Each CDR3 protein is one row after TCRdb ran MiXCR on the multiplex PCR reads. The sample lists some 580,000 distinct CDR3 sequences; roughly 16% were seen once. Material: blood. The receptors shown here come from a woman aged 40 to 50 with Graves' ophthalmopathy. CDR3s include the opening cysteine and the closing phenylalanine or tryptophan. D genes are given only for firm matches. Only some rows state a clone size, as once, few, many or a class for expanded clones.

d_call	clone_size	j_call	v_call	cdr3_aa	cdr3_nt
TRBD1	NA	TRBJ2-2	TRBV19	CASSRDRGLRNTGELLF	TGTGCCAGTAGTAGGGACAGGGGCCTTCGAAACACCGGGGAGCTGCTTTTT
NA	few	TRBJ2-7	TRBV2	CASSGSQMGLYEQYF	TGTGCCAGCAGTGGCTCCCAAATGGGGCTCTACGAGCAGTACTTC
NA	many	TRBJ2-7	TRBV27	CASSLLGETYEQYF	TGTGCCAGCAGTTTATTAGGGGAAACCTACGAGCAGTACTTC
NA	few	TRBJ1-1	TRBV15	CATSREISDTEAFF	TGTGCCACCAGCAGGGAAATCTCGGACACTGAAGCTTTCTTT
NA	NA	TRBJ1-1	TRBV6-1	CATGEGRPLNDEAFF	TGTGCCACCGGTGAGGGCAGGCCCCTGAACGATGAAGCTTTCTTT
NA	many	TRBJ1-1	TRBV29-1	CSVWMGAEAFF	TGCAGCGTTTGGATGGGTGCTGAAGCTTTCTTT
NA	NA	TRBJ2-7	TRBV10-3	CAISESEGYEQYF	TGTGCCATCAGTGAGTCAGAGGGTTACGAGCAGTACTTC
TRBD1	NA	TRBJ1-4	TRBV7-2	CASSPQTGWKEKLFF	TGTGCCAGCAGCCCCCAGACAGGGTGGAAGGAAAAACTGTTTTTT
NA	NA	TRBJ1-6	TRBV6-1	CASSETRGSKGSPLHF	TGTGCCAGCAGTGAAACGCGTGGGTCTAAAGGTTCACCCCTCCACTTT
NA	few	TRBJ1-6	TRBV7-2	CASSLSGRATLYSPLHF	TGTGCCAGCTCATTGTCGGGCAGGGCCACCCTCTATTCACCCCTCCACTTT
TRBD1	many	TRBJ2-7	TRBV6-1	CASTPSRDRGYEQYF	TGTGCCAGCACCCCTAGCCGGGACAGGGGCTACGAGCAGTACTTC
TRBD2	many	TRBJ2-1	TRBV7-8	CASSLDGTSGGYEQFF	TGTGCCAGCAGCTTAGACGGGACTAGCGGGGGGTATGAGCAGTTCTTC
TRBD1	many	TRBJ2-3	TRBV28	CASRGQGAQDTQYF	TGTGCCAGCAGGGGTCAGGGGGCGCAAGATACGCAGTATTTT
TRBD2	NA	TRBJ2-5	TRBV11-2	CASRETVQAGGPRETQYF	TGTGCCAGCAGGGAAACGGTACAGGCGGGAGGCCCACGGGAGACCCAGTACTTC
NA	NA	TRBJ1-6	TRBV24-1	CATSDNRDSESPLHF	TGTGCCACCAGTGATAACCGGGACTCGGAGTCACCCCTCCACTTT
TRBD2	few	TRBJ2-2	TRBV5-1	CASSSSTSSQAGELFF	TGCGCCAGCAGCTCCTCGACTAGCTCCCAAGCCGGGGAGCTGTTTTTT
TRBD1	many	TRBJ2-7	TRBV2	CASDTVDVISSWDRVHYEQYF	TGTGCCAGCGATACCGTTGACGTTATCTCGTCGTGGGACAGAGTACACTACGAGCAGTACTTC
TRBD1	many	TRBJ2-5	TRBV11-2	CASSLLEGAMQETQYF	TGTGCCAGCAGCTTATTAGAGGGGGCGATGCAAGAGACCCAGTACTTC
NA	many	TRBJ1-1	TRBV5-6	CASSPKERGNREAFF	TGTGCCAGCAGCCCGAAGGAGAGGGGGAATAGGGAAGCTTTCTTT
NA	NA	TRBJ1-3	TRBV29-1	CSVEIPDSGRSRDF	TGCAGCGTTGAGATCCCGGACAGCGGAAGGTCCCGCGATTTT
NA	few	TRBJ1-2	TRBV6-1	CASSEGPSYGYTF	TGTGCCAGCAGTGAAGGGCCGAGCTATGGCTACACCTTC
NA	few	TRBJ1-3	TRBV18	CASSRGGPETGNTIYF	TGTGCCAGCTCACGCGGGGGGCCGGAGACTGGAAACACCATATATTTT
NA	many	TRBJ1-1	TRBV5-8	CASSLAEARGNTEAFF	TGTGCCAGCAGCTTGGCCGAGGCGCGGGGGAACACTGAAGCTTTCTTT
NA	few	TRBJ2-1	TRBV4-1	CASSQEEERVNEQFF	TGCGCCAGCAGCCAAGAGGAGGAGCGGGTAAATGAGCAGTTCTTC
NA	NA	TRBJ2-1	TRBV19	CASSIGSNEQFF	TGTGCCAGTAGTATAGGATCTAATGAGCAGTTCTTC
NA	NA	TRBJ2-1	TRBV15	CATSRPGPYNEQFF	TGTGCCACCAGCAGACCGGGACCGTACAATGAGCAGTTCTTC
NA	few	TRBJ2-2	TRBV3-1	CASSWSGELFF	TGTGCCAGCAGCTGGTCCGGGGAGCTGTTTTTT
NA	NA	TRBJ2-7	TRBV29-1	CSVRAVNPHEQYF	TGCAGCGTCCGAGCGGTGAACCCCCACGAGCAGTACTTC
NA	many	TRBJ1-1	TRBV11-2	CASRSPGQNTEAFF	TGTGCCAGCAGGTCACCGGGACAGAACACTGAAGCTTTCTTT
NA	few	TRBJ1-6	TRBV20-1	CSASTAYNSPLHF	TGCAGTGCTTCGACAGCTTATAATTCACCCCTCCACTTT
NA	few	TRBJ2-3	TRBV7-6	CASSLDMSDTQYF	TGTGCCAGCAGCTTAGATATGTCAGATACGCAGTATTTT
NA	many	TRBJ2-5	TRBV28	CASSLGGAYQETQYF	TGTGCCAGCAGTTTAGGCGGGGCGTACCAAGAGACCCAGTACTTC
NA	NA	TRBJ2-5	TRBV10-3	CATLDFPRETQYF	TGTGCCACCCTGGACTTCCCGAGGGAGACCCAGTACTTC
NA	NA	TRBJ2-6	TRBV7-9	CASSLQGFSGANVLTF	TGTGCCAGCAGCCTACAGGGCTTCTCTGGGGCCAACGTCCTGACTTTC
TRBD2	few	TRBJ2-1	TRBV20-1	CSAQTSGPYNEQFF	TGCAGTGCTCAGACTAGCGGGCCCTACAATGAGCAGTTCTTC
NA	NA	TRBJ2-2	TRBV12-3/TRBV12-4	CASSLAYSVNTGELFF	TGTGCCAGCAGTTTAGCGTATTCGGTCAACACCGGGGAGCTGTTTTTT
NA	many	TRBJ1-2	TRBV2	CASSGQTYGYTF	TGTGCCAGCAGTGGACAGACCTATGGCTACACCTTC
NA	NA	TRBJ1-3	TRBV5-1	CASSLALGPGNTIYF	TGCGCCAGCAGCTTGGCCTTGGGGCCTGGAAACACCATATATTTT
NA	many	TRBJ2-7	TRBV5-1	CASSLGGAAYEQYF	TGCGCCAGCAGCTTGGGAGGGGCAGCGTACGAGCAGTACTTC
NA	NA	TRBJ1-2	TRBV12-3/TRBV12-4	CASSLVSVGGPPDGYTF	TGTGCCAGCAGTTTAGTTTCCGTGGGGGGGCCCCCCGATGGCTACACCTTC
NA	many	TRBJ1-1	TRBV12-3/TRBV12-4	CASSLHTEAFF	TGTGCCAGCAGTCTTCACACTGAAGCTTTCTTT